This T cell receptor (beta chain) was documented in a study of shared clonotypes between healthy human individuals (dated by TCRdb to 2018 to 2020). Some background on the complete study: Three men and two women, aged 18 to 49 years, made up the cohort. For each donor, three plates each were used for CD4 naive and CD4 memory, two plates were used for CD8 naive, and one plate was used for CD8 memory. The study deeply sequenced blood TCR repertoires of several healthy adults to estimate repertoire size and the extent of clonotype sharing between individuals. To increase sequencing depth and limit assay-specific biases, TCR repertoire library preparation and sequencing were carried out by different laboratories using diverse techniques. Leukapheresis yielded between about 0.94 and 9 billion PBMCs per donor.

The research as a whole found: When a handful of donors were compared, the shared fraction of clonotypes was about 5% for naive CD4, around 3.5% for naive CD8, 2.3% for memory CD4, and around 0.4% for memory CD8. Incomplete sequencing was indicated by rarefaction of sorted-subset datasets, despite the large sequencing depth. Sampling was restricted to blood, and TCR repertoires in tissue are likely to differ from TCR repertoires in blood. Because the study included a small number of donors, the genetic and exposure-history diversity represented was limited. Higher generation probabilities were observed for clonotypes shared by all four sorted-subset donors than for non-shared clonotypes. Larger estimated clonotype richness was generally found for naive subsets than for memory subsets. Pairwise subsampling indicated that sequencing depth was expected to affect the degree of clonotype sharing among donors.

TCR CDR3 regions were amplified from genomic DNA by multiplex PCR using the deep immunoSEQ assay. For each cell subset, the extracted genomic DNA was distributed evenly across all wells of several immunoSEQ 96-well plates, and each plate served as one replicate. Each replicate PCR for sorted subsets received 150 to 250 ng genomic DNA, equal to about 30,000 T cell genomes. The purified libraries were quantified using a Qubit 3.0 fluorometer, sized with a Bioanalyzer 2100, and then quantified again using the KAPA Library Quantification kit. Every immunoSEQ 96-well plate was sequenced on a dedicated single-read 150-cycle Illumina NextSeq 550 flow cell. The original methods were these. Because the immunoSEQ output included only junctional sequences and no quality scores, the filtering could not be the same as the filtering used for full-length reads. Sequences were annotated with PyIR, a Python wrapper for IgBLAST v1.9, and V/J genes and CDR3 were assigned using IMGT germline references. Reads with weak V/J assignments (E-value above 1e-6), missing CDR3, stop codons, out-of-frame junctions, or ambiguous translated residues were removed. V3J clonotypes were defined as sequences sharing an identical inferred V gene, J gene, and CDR3 amino acid sequence. The percentage overlap between two repertoires was calculated by dividing the number of shared unique clonotypes by the size of the smaller repertoire. Richness of each repertoire was evaluated using RTK rarefaction, the Chao1 estimator, and Recon v2.1 estimates of unobserved clonotypes. For all TCRbeta clonotypes obtained by the gDNA method from several donors, generation probabilities were computed with OLGA. Imported from immuneACCESS, the table was reduced by TCRdb to in-frame sequences with V and J called. These copies leave out some clones; in studies compared against another copy, an unresolved V gene accounts for under half, and the cause of the remainder is not known. Clonal size and the V and J genes are those of that table, whereas D and trimming came from the DNA. For this sample the table gives 650,000 to 750,000 clones, of which 72% were detected only once. About 1.7% of the sample rests with the top ten.

CDR1 and CDR2, per the germline V gene (reference sequence), are LNHNV and YYDKDF. V has 0 bases trimmed and J has 6 bases trimmed; junction bases matching no gene number 6. The CDR3 contains 15 residues, cysteine and phenylalanine counted. The only DNA kept is the CDR3, 45 bases in frame from the first base. On this clone: Its target antigen remains unknown. Base-call qualities are not available, and no considerably larger clone is one nucleotide away.

The donors were healthy, HIV-negative adults who had no recently reported acute infections or vaccinations. Every donor was a Caucasian adult living in Nashville, Tennessee, USA. Magnetic negative selection was used to enrich CD4+ T cells, after which naive cells were positively selected on CD45RA and the negative fraction became the memory subset. After blood collection by leukapheresis, PBMCs were isolated using Ficoll-Histopaque density gradient centrifugation and then cryopreserved in the vapor phase of liquid nitrogen. Analytical flow cytometry was used to check the purity and quantity of every magnetically sorted T cell population. From each sorted fraction, genomic DNA was isolated and quantified by UV absorbance on a Nanodrop 2000c.

The sequencing sample was made of memory CD4+ T cells sorted from blood. The intended sense of this specimen's cell subset or site label: CD45RA-negative fraction. The sequence links TRBV15 to TRBJ1-2; TRBD1 aligns with 8 central bases. The clonotype comes from a woman aged 30 to 39 in good health. The CDR3 region reads CATSRDGAGGNGYTF. The nucleotide sequence is TGTGCCACCAGCAGAGATGGGGCAGGGGGCAATGGCTACACCTTC.